The clone carrying this TCR beta chain was counted many times. The CDR3 length is 15 residues. Per germline, CDR1 DFQATT and CDR2 SNEGSKA (reference sequence). V lost 1 base to trimming and J lost 0 bases, with 12 bases between them. The data are from a study of metastatic and nonmetastatic thyroid tumors. About the research overall: Thyroid patients, malignant and benign, had repertoires compared across blood and tumor or nodule tissue.

Ahead of thyroid surgery, no patient had received treatment of any kind. Authors' methods: Differences in CDR3 between clinicopathological groups were drawn on to build a classifier intended to discriminate distant-metastatic papillary thyroid cancer patients. With MiXCR, TCRdb called clones anew from the PCR reads. The V and J calls, along with clone size, are taken from TCRdb and not from the paper's own processing. In the table there are roughly 21,000 clones, about a quarter of which are singletons. Sequencing used blood. This rearrangement joins TRBV20-1 to TRBJ1-1; TRBD1 might be the D (5 bases). The receptor's source is a female donor with papillary thyroid cancer or a benign thyroid nodule (not recorded which). Some clones in this sample may be carry-over from other donors' samples. Here the CDR3 DNA reads TGCAGTGCTAGAGGTTTGGGGCTCATGAACACTGAAGCTTTCTTT. Its protein is CSARGLGLMNTEAFF.